Included here is one TCR beta chain sequence, with context. Under the authors' procedure: Amplified reference gene primers provided the basis for estimating nucleated cell counts. Some clones are missing from TCRdb's copy, which holds only in-frame ones; the method was immunoSEQ multiplex PCR. V, J and clone size were drawn from that table, and D and trimming were deduced from the DNA. The repertoire includes just under 350,000 clones, approximately 87% of them detected once, and about 6.3% sits in the top ten. The data are from a study of blood T cell repertoires in COVID-19. The wider study: The United States, Italy and Spain provided the acute and convalescent COVID-19 samples. T cells, B-cell-depleted T cells, or PBMCs supplied cDNA or gDNA.

The Seattle patients, enrolled during active infection, were followed longitudinally. Germline V gives CDR1 SGHTA, CDR2 FQGNSA. V lost 4 bases and J lost 2, with 8 bases in between. The CDR3 is made up of 13 amino acids. The gene calls are TRBV7-2 and TRBJ1-2, with D hard to call. The sequenced sample was peripheral blood. The sequence was collected from a woman aged 45-65 years with COVID-19, enrolled during active disease. The CDR3 DNA follows: TGTGCCAGCAGCTCACAGATCAACTATGGCTACACCTTC. It specifies CASSSQINYGYTF.